This T cell receptor beta chain was sequenced during a study of cytomegalovirus exposure and HLA in healthy donors. Study-level results: For most TCR beta V segments, an earlier analysis put the productive rate at about 90% or about 30% of the time. Later analysis indicated greater clonal expansion among HLA-associated TCR beta chains than among equally common other chains.

13 Jbeta primers and 60 Vbeta primers were used for the PCR. Data came from immunoSEQ multiplex PCR; TCRdb stores just in-frame clones and leaves some out. The sample contains some 150,000 clones, 65% to 85% of which appear only once. All donors participated as healthy donors of bone marrow. CDR3 length: 17 residues. Trimming took off 1 base at V and 3 bases at J, with 17 bases between the two ends. CDR1 and CDR2 (germline): SGHTA, FQGTGA. As concerns this clone: The antigen remains undetermined.

The J gene is TRBJ2-3, the V gene TRBV7-3; D perhaps matches TRBD1 (6 bases). The receptor's source is a male donor in good health and CMV-seronegative. Sequenced sample: PBMCs. Here the CDR3 DNA reads TGTGCCAGCAGCTTAAGGGGGTCAGGGGTTGGTACAGATACGCAGTATTTT. Protein product: CASSLRGSGVGTDTQYF.